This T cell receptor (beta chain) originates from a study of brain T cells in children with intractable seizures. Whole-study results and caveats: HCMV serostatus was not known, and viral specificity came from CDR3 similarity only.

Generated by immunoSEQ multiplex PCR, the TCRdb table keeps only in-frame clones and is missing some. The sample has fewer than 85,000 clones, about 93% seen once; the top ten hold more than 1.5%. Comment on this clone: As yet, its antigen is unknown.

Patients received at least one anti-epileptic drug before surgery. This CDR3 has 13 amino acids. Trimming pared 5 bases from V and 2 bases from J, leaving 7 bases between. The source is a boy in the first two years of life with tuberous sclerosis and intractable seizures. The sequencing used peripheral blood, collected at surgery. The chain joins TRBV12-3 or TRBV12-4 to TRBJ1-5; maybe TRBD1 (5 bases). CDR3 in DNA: TGTGCCAGCAGTCAGGGTGGCAATCAGCCCCAGCATTTT. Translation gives CASSQGGNQPQHF.